This TCR beta chain was identified during a study of T cell responses to AZD1222 COVID-19 vaccine. General observations from the study: Two doses of AZD1222 preceded a rise in Spike-specific TCR breadth and depth.

Notes on this clone: Antigen specificity is unknown.

Sequencing used immunoSEQ multiplex PCR; TCRdb keeps in-frame clones, though not all of them. The data show more than 100,000 clones, about nine tenths seen once. The sequence was collected from an adult in good health. The sequencing here drew on peripheral blood, taken on day 0 of AZD1222 vaccination.

The CDR3 sequence is CASSVKGAAEAFF. The DNA of the CDR3 is TGCGCCAGCAGCGTCAAAGGGGCCGCTGAAGCTTTCTTT. The chain employs TRBV5-1 and TRBJ1-1; D might be TRBD1 (5 bases). Deletions cut 4 bases from V and 6 bases from J, with 13 bases between. Looked up from germline, CDR1 is SGHRS and CDR2 is YFSETQ. The CDR3 totals 13 residues.